This TCR beta chain was sequenced for a study of cytomegalovirus exposure and HLA in healthy donors (TCRdb year 2017). Regarding the complete study: In an earlier analysis of approximately 640 of the donors, roughly 300 Gb of sequence data and 117 million unique TCR beta sequences from about 190 million T cells were reported. An early release covering some 640 HLA-typed donors comprised approximately 290 gigabases of sequencing data and tens of millions of unique TCR sequences. Typing coverage varied by locus: roughly 620-630 donors for A, B, C, DRB1 and DQB1; roughly 510 for DQA1; 606 for DPA1; fewer than 480 for DPB1. All discovery cohort repertoires had been generated on a single sequencing platform. In a later genetic analysis, genome-wide SNP genotypes for 398 of the 666 donors were used, and that subset was treated as a discovery cohort. The study aimed to test whether cataloging public T cell receptors could reveal signatures of past pathogen exposure. Along with the roughly 670-subject first cohort, a separate validation cohort of around 120 different subjects was used. An earlier analysis of around 540 of the donors applied high-throughput TCR beta sequencing to assess whether each TCR beta V gene segment acted as functional or pseudogenic. Using immunosequencing, the study profiled T cell repertoires from about 620 subjects and related those repertoires to cytomegalovirus serostatus. The later analysis used no new phenotypic data to find candidate immune exposures, relying instead on TCR beta sequences and their occurrence across donors. On average, around 240,000 unique TCR beta nucleotide sequences were sequenced per donor among a few hundred genotyped donors of the cohort, with 15% to 20% of those sequences being non-productive. A later analysis re-analyzed previously published TCR beta repertoires from 500 to 700 donors and added high-resolution HLA genotyping to study TCR occurrence patterns. The study combined high-throughput TCR immunosequencing, statistical association of individual TCRs with disease status, and machine learning to predict cytomegalovirus infection status. Of the approximately 370 genotyped donors, 81% were placed in the genetic ancestry cluster associated with self-reported Caucasian donors. HLA typing covered class I and class II loci at four-digit resolution. Donor age, sex, ethnicity and CMV serostatus were collected together with the repertoire data. Because of strong linkage in the cohort, four to six DR-DQ haplotypes were treated as single units for association and clustering.

CDR1 SGHTA and CDR2 FQGNSA are derived from the germline V gene. The CDR3, cysteine through phenylalanine, is 12 amino acids long. Only CDR3 DNA remains: 36 bases, in frame from the first base. Trimming at the junction amounts to 1 base on V and 9 bases on J, and the germline ends lie 4 bases apart. The cohort consisted of some 670 healthy bone marrow donors. All cohort members were sampled while nominally healthy, although unrecorded immune exposures were likely present. The donor was CMV seronegative and belonged to the group of around 400 seronegative cohort members. Every donor gave a peripheral blood sample, and the peripheral blood mononuclear cells from that sample were used for TCR beta sequencing. The Qiagen DNeasy Blood Extraction Kit was used to extract genomic DNA from the blood cell samples. General findings and caveats noted by the study authors: In both the original and validation cohorts, the classifier was reported to diagnose cytomegalovirus status with high specificity and sensitivity. An earlier analysis of 587 of the donors showed that most TCR beta V segments appeared in productive rearrangements either about 90% or about 30% of the time, which broadly matched IMGT annotations. According to a later genetic analysis, donors in an Asian-associated ancestry cluster had fewer N-insertions in productive TCRs than the approximately 630-donor mean. In a later analysis, HLA-associated TCR beta chains showed more clonal expansion and lower generation probabilities than non-associated chains that were equally common. The authors suggested that the approach could potentially be generalized to other disease states and immunological phenotypes. Because HLA typing was missing for some donors at each locus, association tests included only the typed subset. Most CMV-associated TCR beta chains appeared to be HLA-restricted in a later analysis, and the HLA associations seemed to be driven largely by CMV exposure. Roughly uniform sequencing depth across donors was assumed in presence/absence analyses, although this assumption may not hold. Most TCR sequences were seen in very few donors, while some public TCRs were found in many individuals. Three of the identified cytomegalovirus-associated TCR beta chains were confirmed in vitro to be specific for cytomegalovirus antigens. In a later analysis, about 17,000 TCR beta sequences were associated with specific HLA alleles at a false discovery rate of 0.05. A further reported finding was that TCR beta sequences accurately predicted the HLA-A and HLA-B alleles for most subjects in the first cohort. An association between a missense DCLRE1C variant and V-gene and J-gene trimming of TCR beta chains was found in a later genetic analysis and replicated in an independent cohort. Strong co-occurrence of HLA alleles, especially DR and DQ, made assigning TCR associations to individual alleles difficult. The earlier analysis of 587 of the donors excluded 15 to 20 rarely observed V segments, including chromosome 9 orphons, because counts were too low. In a later analysis, the rate of TCR association differed among HLA loci, with DRB1 alleles having the most associated TCRs and HLA-C alleles having the fewest. Linkage disequilibrium might explain the correlated functional status among segregating V segments, but an unknown experimental factor could not be excluded. In the study, 164 TCR beta chains were listed as associated with cytomegalovirus. CMV serostatus was the only immune exposure information available for the cohort. Several of the top co-occurrence clusters appeared to be linked to parvovirus B19, influenza, CMV and Epstein-Barr virus, according to a later analysis. A cluster of highly shared sequence variants was judged likely to represent a technical artifact of the sequencing pipeline. This cohort had only TCR beta chains sequenced, and the lack of alpha or paired-chain data limited which features could be detected. Some IMGT-functional V segments, including TRBV6-2 and TRBV6-3, could not be told apart with the 87-base-pair reads, so those segments were excluded.

The protocol used for the library was the immunoSEQ multiplex PCR assay. A mixture of 60 forward primers for TCR Vbeta segments and 13 reverse primers for TCR Jbeta segments was used in the multiplex PCR. Amplification of the CDR3 region of rearranged TCR beta genes was performed with a multiplex PCR assay on genomic DNA. The Illumina HiSeq System was used to sequence the amplified TCR beta libraries as 87-base-pair reads. The study's processing was this. A later analysis tallied roughly 80 million unique TCR beta chains across the 550 to 850 repertoires, and about 12 million of those chains were shared by two or more donors. Raw reads were error-corrected and collapsed into unique sequences by a nearest-neighbor algorithm in which closely related sequences were merged to remove PCR and sequencing errors. To assign V, D and J gene segments, CDR3 sequences were aligned to IMGT reference sequences. For a sequence to be retained, at least a six-nucleotide match to both a V gene segment and a J gene segment was required. Rearrangements were classified as productive when the CDR3 lacked stop codons and remained in frame with V and J, and all other rearrangements were classified as non-productive. Following IMGT convention, CDR3 was defined as the stretch from the second conserved V-encoded cysteine up to the conserved J-encoded phenylalanine. The earlier analysis of fewer than 700 of the donors excluded sequences that lacked an unambiguous match to a single V gene segment. An earlier analysis of 500 to 600 of the donors classified V segments as functional when productive rearrangements were above 56.7% and as segregating when the standard deviation between donors was above 5%. A statistical classification framework was developed to diagnose cytomegalovirus status using the catalog of TCR beta chain sequences. V and J gene assignment, in a later analysis, came from comparing TCR nucleotide sequences with IMGT/GENE-DB human TR gene sequences. Using the TCRdist pipeline, a later analysis assigned CDR3 sequences along with most-parsimonious VDJ recombination scenarios. In a later analysis, each TCR beta chain was defined by its CDR3 amino acid sequence together with its V-gene family, and reads lacking a unique V-gene family were excluded. To address suspected cross-contamination and a sequencing artifact, a later analysis removed 450 to 700 highly shared, low-generation-probability nucleotide sequences. In a later analysis, a clonal expansion index for each public chain was calculated from normalized within-repertoire ranks of inferred template counts. In a later analysis, generation probabilities were computed using a VDJ recombination model fitted to out-of-frame rearrangements, and the results were checked against IGoR. In a later analysis, TCR-TCR, TCR-HLA and TCR-CMV co-occurrence was scored with hypergeometric tests, and a repertoire-size bias correction was applied to TCR pairs. In a later analysis, false discovery rates were estimated by permuting HLA or CMV assignments 20 times. In a later analysis, co-occurring TCRs were grouped using DBSCAN, and TCRdist sequence similarity was added for clustering within HLA-allele-positive subsets. Co-occurrence clustering excluded repertoires with fewer than 30,000 or more than 120,000 public chains, plus five with anomalous nucleotide sharing. TCRdb took this table from immuneACCESS and kept in-frame rearrangements with V and J called. Such tables lack part of the clones; where checked against another copy, unresolved V genes explain under half of the gap, and the rest is unexplained. From that table come the V and J calls and clone size; the DNA was used to work out D and trimming. This sample lists 150,000 to 200,000 clones; roughly 70% were detected once. The top ten clonotypes cover less than 2% of the sample.

A few counts support this clone. What this receptor recognizes is not known. No base quality values were provided; no much bigger clone lies one nucleotide off. Sequenced: PBMCs. The TCR comes from a woman under 40 in good health and CMV-seronegative. The rearranged segments are TRBV7-2 and TRBJ1-6; the D gene is not confidently resolved. In nucleotides, the sequence is TGTGCCAGCAGCTTAGTATCTTCACCCCTCCACTTT. Its protein is CASSLVSSPLHF.